This TCR beta chain was observed in a study of radiotherapy plus CTLA-4 blockade in lung cancer. About the research overall: In approximately 17% of patients, objective responses were seen; 25% to 40% had disease control. Study outcomes and limitations: An expansion of tumor-derived TCR clones occurred in blood after radiotherapy plus ipilimumab. Dynamics of early blood T cell clones, together with interferon-beta, were reportedly the best predictors of response.

This CDR3 contains 15 residues. Per germline, CDR1 MNHNY and CDR2 SVGAGI (reference sequence). V lost 6 bases, J lost 2 bases, and 17 bases lay in between. Ipilimumab-mediated CTLA-4 blockade plus focal radiation was given to patients having chemo-refractory metastatic non-small-cell lung cancer. For this clone: Its matching antigen is unknown.

Assay: immunoSEQ multiplex PCR; the TCRdb copy retains only in-frame clones and omits some. The sample holds under 95,000 clones, about 78% seen once. This chain links TRBV6-6 with TRBJ2-7; no definite D call. The clonotype was recovered from a human donor with non-small cell lung cancer whose response to radiotherapy plus ipilimumab could not be evaluated. Some clones in this sample may be carry-over from other donors' samples. The source was peripheral blood, collected from a patient treated with radiotherapy plus ipilimumab. For the CDR3, the DNA is TGTGCCAGCAGCCCGATCGGCGGCAGCACCTACGAGCAGTACTTC. It codes for CASSPIGGSTYEQYF.